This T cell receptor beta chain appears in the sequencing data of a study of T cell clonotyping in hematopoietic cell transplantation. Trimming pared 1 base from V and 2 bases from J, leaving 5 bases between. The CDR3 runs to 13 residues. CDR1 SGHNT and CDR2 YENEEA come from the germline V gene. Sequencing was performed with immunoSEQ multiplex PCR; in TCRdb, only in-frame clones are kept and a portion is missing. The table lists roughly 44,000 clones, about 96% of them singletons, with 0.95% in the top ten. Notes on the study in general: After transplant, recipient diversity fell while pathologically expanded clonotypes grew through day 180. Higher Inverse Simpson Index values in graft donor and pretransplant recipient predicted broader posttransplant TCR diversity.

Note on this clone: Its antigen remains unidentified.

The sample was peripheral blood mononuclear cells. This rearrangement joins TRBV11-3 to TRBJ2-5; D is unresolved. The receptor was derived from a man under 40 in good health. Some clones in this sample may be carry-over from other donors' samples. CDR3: CASSLGLQETQYF. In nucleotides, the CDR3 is TGTGCCAGCAGCTTAGGGCTGCAAGAGACCCAGTACTTC.